This entry concerns a single TCR beta chain. Deletions cut 6 bases from V and 0 bases from J, with 23 bases between. Germline V gene lookup returns CDR1 SGHNT and CDR2 YENEEA. The CDR3 contains 18 residues. Clones were read by immunoSEQ multiplex PCR, and TCRdb kept only the in-frame ones, dropping some. The sample carries some 2 million clones, approximately 95% recorded once. The data are from a study of shared clonotypes between healthy human individuals. The rearrangement uses TRBV11-3 and TRBJ2-5; D possibly matches TRBD1 or TRBD2 (5 bases each). This clonotype was sampled from a man aged 18 to 35 in good health. Sequencing was performed on naive CD4+ T cells sorted from blood. Subset denoted: CD45RA+ positively selected. CDR3 sequence (DNA): TGTGCCAGCAGTCCTGAGGACTGGGGCCCCCACTACCAAGAGACCCAGTACTTC. It translates to CASSPEDWGPHYQETQYF.